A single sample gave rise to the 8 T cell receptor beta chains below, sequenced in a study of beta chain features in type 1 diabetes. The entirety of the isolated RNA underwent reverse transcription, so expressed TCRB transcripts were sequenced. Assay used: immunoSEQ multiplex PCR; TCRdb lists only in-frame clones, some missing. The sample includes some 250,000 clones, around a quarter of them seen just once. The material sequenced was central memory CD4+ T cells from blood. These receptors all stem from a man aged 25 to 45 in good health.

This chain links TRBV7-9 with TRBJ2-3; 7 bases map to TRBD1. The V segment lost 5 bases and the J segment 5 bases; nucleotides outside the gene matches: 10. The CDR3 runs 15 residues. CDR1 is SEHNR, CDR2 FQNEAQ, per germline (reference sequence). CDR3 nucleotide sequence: TGTGCCAGCAGCCTAACCGAGGGGGCAGGAGATACGCAGTATTTT. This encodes CASSLTEGAGDTQYF.

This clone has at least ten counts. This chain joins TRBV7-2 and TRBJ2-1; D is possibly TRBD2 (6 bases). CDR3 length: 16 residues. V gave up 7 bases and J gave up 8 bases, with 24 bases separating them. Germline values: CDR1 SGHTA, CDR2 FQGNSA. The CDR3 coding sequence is TGTGCCAGCACCCCGAACCGGGAGTGGGGTGTGGATGAGCAGTTCTTC. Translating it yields CASTPNREWGVDEQFF.

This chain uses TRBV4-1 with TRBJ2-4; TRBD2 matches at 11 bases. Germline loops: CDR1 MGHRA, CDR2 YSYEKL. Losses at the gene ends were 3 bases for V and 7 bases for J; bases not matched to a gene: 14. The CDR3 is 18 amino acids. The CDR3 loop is CASSHSGLAGGRGNIQYF. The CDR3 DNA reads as TGCGCCAGCAGCCATTCCGGGCTAGCGGGAGGTCGAGGGAACATTCAGTACTTC.

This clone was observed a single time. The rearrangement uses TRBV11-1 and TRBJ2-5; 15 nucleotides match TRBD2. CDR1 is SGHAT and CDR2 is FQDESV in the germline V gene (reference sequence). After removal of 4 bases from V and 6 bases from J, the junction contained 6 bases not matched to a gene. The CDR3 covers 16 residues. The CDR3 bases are TGTGCCAGCAGCTGGGGACTAGCGGGGGGCAGGAAGACCCAGTACTTC. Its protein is CASSWGLAGGRKTQYF.

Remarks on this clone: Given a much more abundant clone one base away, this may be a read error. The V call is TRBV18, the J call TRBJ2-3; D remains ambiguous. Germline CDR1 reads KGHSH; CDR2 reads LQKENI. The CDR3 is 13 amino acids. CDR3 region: CASPPTQADTQYF. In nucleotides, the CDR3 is TGTGCCAGCCCACCAACCCAGGCAGATACGCAGTATTTT.

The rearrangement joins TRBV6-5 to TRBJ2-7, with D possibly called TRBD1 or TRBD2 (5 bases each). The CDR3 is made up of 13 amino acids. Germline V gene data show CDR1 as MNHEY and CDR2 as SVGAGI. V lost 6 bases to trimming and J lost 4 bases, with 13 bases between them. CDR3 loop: CASRPTGRYEQYF. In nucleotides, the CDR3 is TGTGCCAGCAGACCTACGGGACGATACGAGCAGTACTTC.

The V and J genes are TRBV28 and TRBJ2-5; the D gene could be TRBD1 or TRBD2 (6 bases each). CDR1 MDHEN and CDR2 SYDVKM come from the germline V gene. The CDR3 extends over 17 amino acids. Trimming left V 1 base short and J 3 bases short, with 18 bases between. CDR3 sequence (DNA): TGTGCCAGCAGTTTATATAGTCCAGGGGAGGCGGAAGAGACCCAGTACTTC. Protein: CASSLYSPGEAEETQYF.

CDR3 sequence: CASSFKGSEKLFF. The DNA for the CDR3 is TGTGCCAGCAGCTTTAAAGGTTCTGAAAAACTGTTTTTT. V usage is TRBV7-2 and J usage is TRBJ1-4; D is uncertain. This CDR3 spans 13 amino acids. The germline V gene has CDR1 SGHTA and CDR2 FQGNSA. The V end lost 3 bases, the J end lost 7 bases, and 9 bases lay between the germline ends. Using reference TRBV7-2 and TRBJ1-4 for the parts outside the CDR3, the full variable domain is GAGVSQSPSNKVTEKGKDVELRCDPISGHTALYWYRQSLGQGLEFLIYFQGNSAPDKSGLPSDRFSAERTGGSVSTLTIQRTQQEDSAVYLCASSFKGSEKLFFGSGTQLSVL.